The rows below give T cell receptor beta chains drawn from one sample of a study of blood T cell repertoires in COVID-19. Here immunoSEQ multiplex PCR was the method, and the copy in TCRdb shows in-frame clones only, minus some. The profile shows hundreds of thousands of clones, roughly 79% of them singletons. Sequenced: peripheral blood. Receptors were obtained from a woman older than 75 with COVID-19, enrolled during active disease. The CDR3 runs from the conserved cysteine through the conserved F or W. D genes are given only for firm matches. Clone size is shown for a subset of rows, as once, few, many or a class of expanded clone.

J	V	size	D	length	DNA	CDR3
TRBJ1-6	TRBV3-1/TRBV3-2	-	-	17	TGTGCCAGCAGCCCATTCCCGGGGGAGGGTGGAAATTCACCCCTCCACTTT	CASSPFPGEGGNSPLHF
TRBJ1-1	TRBV5-4	-	-	15	TGTGCCAGCAGCTTGCCCGGGTCAGCCCGGAGAGAAGCTTTCTTT	CASSLPGSARREAFF
TRBJ1-5	TRBV5-5	-	-	13	TGTGCCAGCAGCCAGAGGTGGGATCAGCCCCAGCATTTT	CASSQRWDQPQHF
TRBJ2-3	TRBV5-1	-	-	16	TGCGCCAGCAGCTTCGCAGGAAGTTATAGCACAGATACGCAGTATTTT	CASSFAGSYSTDTQYF
TRBJ2-7	TRBV19	-	-	11	TGTGCCAGTAGCGACTACCTAGAGCAGTACTTC	CASSDYLEQYF
TRBJ2-2	TRBV4-2	-	-	15	TGTGCCAGCAGCCACCTCGAGCTAGCGTCCGGGGAGCTGTTTTTT	CASSHLELASGELFF
TRBJ1-2	TRBV27	-	TRBD1	13	TGTGCCAGCAGACCTGACAGGGACAATGGCTACACCTTC	CASRPDRDNGYTF
TRBJ2-5	TRBV19	-	TRBD2	16	TGTGCCAGTAGTGCGATAACTAGCGGGGGGGCAGAGACCCAGTACTTC	CASSAITSGGAETQYF
TRBJ2-7	TRBV27	-	TRBD1	15	TGTGCCAGCAGCCGACAGGGACAGGCAACCTACGAGCAGTACTTC	CASSRQGQATYEQYF
TRBJ2-2	TRBV5-1	-	-	14	TGCGCCAGCAGCTTGACACCGAACACCGGGGAGCTGTTTTTT	CASSLTPNTGELFF
TRBJ2-3	TRBV28	-	-	16	TGTGCCAGCAGCACAGGGTGGAGAACTAGCACAGATACGCAGTATTTT	CASSTGWRTSTDTQYF
TRBJ2-2	TRBV18	-	TRBD1	16	TGTGCCAGCTCAGGGACGACAGGGGCGAACACCGGGGAGCTGTTTTTT	CASSGTTGANTGELFF
TRBJ1-6	TRBV30	-	-	12	TGTGCCTGGAGTCCAGGGAATTCACCCCTCCACTTT	CAWSPGNSPLHF
TRBJ2-7	TRBV4-2	-	TRBD2	15	TGTGCCAGCAGCCTAACACTAGCGGAGGTCTACGAGCAGTACTTC	CASSLTLAEVYEQYF
TRBJ2-1	TRBV30	-	TRBD2	16	TGTGCCTGGAGGGCTGCCGGGACTAGCGGGAACAATGAGCAGTTCTTC	CAWRAAGTSGNNEQFF
TRBJ1-1	TRBV5-1	-	-	12	TGCGCCAGCAGCTTCAGGGGTTCTGAAGCTTTCTTT	CASSFRGSEAFF
TRBJ1-2	TRBV5-4	-	-	14	TGTGCCAGCACCCCCCGAGGGGGGGACTATGGCTACACCTTC	CASTPRGGDYGYTF
TRBJ1-1	TRBV2	-	-	15	TGTGCCAGCAGTGAAGAAGGAGGGGGGGTCACTGAAGCTTTCTTT	CASSEEGGGVTEAFF
TRBJ2-4	TRBV6-2/TRBV6-3	once	TRBD1	16	TGTGCCAGCAGTTGGGTACAGGGGCAGGGTTTGAACATTCAGTACTTC	CASSWVQGQGLNIQYF
TRBJ2-3	TRBV10-1	-	TRBD2	16	TGCGCCAGCAGCCGGGCTAGCGGGGGGAGCACAGATACGCAGTATTTT	CASSRASGGSTDTQYF
TRBJ1-2	TRBV4-1	few	-	15	TGCGCCAGCAGCCAAGAGGTCAGGGCGGGATATGGCTACACCTTC	CASSQEVRAGYGYTF
TRBJ1-2	TRBV5-1	-	-	13	TGCGCCAGCAGCTTGCAGGGCCCCTATGGCTACACCTTC	CASSLQGPYGYTF
TRBJ2-2	TRBV2	-	TRBD2	18	TGTGCCAGCAGTTCCCCCGGGACTAGCGGGGGGGCGGCCGGGGAGCTGTTTTTT	CASSSPGTSGGAAGELFF
TRBJ1-1	TRBV7-9	-	-	13	TGTGCCAGCAGGGAACAGGACAACACTGAAGCTTTCTTT	CASREQDNTEAFF
TRBJ2-1	TRBV5-4	-	-	14	TGTGCCAGCGGCCGACAGGGAGGTACCAATGAGCAGTTCTTC	CASGRQGGTNEQFF
TRBJ1-1	TRBV20-1	-	TRBD1	14	TGCAGTGCTAGTTCCGACAGGGGGATCACTGAAGCTTTCTTT	CSASSDRGITEAFF
TRBJ2-1	TRBV29-1	once	TRBD2	17	TGCAGCGTTGAAGAGGGGACTAGCGGGAGAGGTCACAATGAGCAGTTCTTC	CSVEEGTSGRGHNEQFF
TRBJ2-2	TRBV5-1	-	-	17	TGCGCCAGCAGCTTGGTGGCACAGGGTTTGAACACCGGGGAGCTGTTTTTT	CASSLVAQGLNTGELFF
TRBJ1-5	TRBV6-5	-	TRBD1	15	TGTGCCAGCAGTTACTCTGGGACAGGGAGTCAGCCCCAGCATTTT	CASSYSGTGSQPQHF
TRBJ2-5	TRBV3-1/TRBV3-2	-	TRBD2	16	TGTGCCAGCAGCCAGCTAGCGGGGGATACCTGGGAGACCCAGTACTTC	CASSQLAGDTWETQYF
TRBJ1-5	TRBV6-2/TRBV6-3	-	-	16	TGTGCCAGCAGTTACGGGCAGACGTATAGCAATCAGCCCCAGCATTTT	CASSYGQTYSNQPQHF
TRBJ1-2	TRBV2	-	-	12	TGTGCCAGCAGCGCGTACGTCTATGGCTACACCTTC	CASSAYVYGYTF
TRBJ1-2	TRBV6-5	few	-	12	TGTGCCAGCAGCCAACAGGGATATGGCTACACCTTC	CASSQQGYGYTF
TRBJ2-7	TRBV10-2	once	TRBD2	15	TGCGCCAGCAATACCGGGACTAGGGCCTCCTACGAGCAGTACTTC	CASNTGTRASYEQYF
TRBJ1-1	TRBV5-4	-	-	13	TGTGCCAGCAGCCTCGACATGAACACTGAAGCTTTCTTT	CASSLDMNTEAFF
TRBJ1-5	TRBV18	-	-	15	TGTGCCAGCTCACTTACGGTCGTTAGCAATCAGCCCCAGCATTTT	CASSLTVVSNQPQHF
TRBJ1-3	TRBV7-6	-	-	15	TGTGCCAGCAGCTCCGACACGATCCCTGGAAACACCATATATTTT	CASSSDTIPGNTIYF
TRBJ1-2	TRBV5-1	-	-	13	TGCGCCACCCGCGAAGCGACCTCTGGGGGCTACACCTTC	CATREATSGGYTF
TRBJ1-1	TRBV6-2/TRBV6-3	-	-	13	TGTGCCAGCAGTTCCAAGCGACAGACTGAAGCTTTCTTT	CASSSKRQTEAFF
TRBJ1-4	TRBV24-1	-	-	15	TGTGCCACCAGTACAACTACAGGGACTAATGAAAAACTGTTTTTT	CATSTTTGTNEKLFF
TRBJ1-5	TRBV27	-	TRBD1	15	TGTGCCAGCAGTAAGGGACAGGGGGCGACGTGGCCCCAGCATTTT	CASSKGQGATWPQHF
TRBJ1-5	TRBV12-3/TRBV12-4	-	-	13	TGTGCCAGCAGCTTGGCCCTTAATCAGCCCCAGCATTTT	CASSLALNQPQHF
TRBJ1-5	TRBV6-6	-	-	14	TGTGCCAGCAGTTATCCGGAGGTAAATCAGCCCCAGCATTTT	CASSYPEVNQPQHF
TRBJ2-3	TRBV14	-	-	17	TGTGCCAGCAGCCAAGACCTAGGGGAACCCGGGGGAGATACGCAGTATTTT	CASSQDLGEPGGDTQYF
TRBJ2-1	TRBV10-3	-	TRBD1	19	TGTGCCATCAGTGAGTCGGGGACAGGGGCGGCGGGAGAAAAAAATGAGCAGTTCTTC	CAISESGTGAAGEKNEQFF
TRBJ2-7	TRBV7-2	-	-	14	TGTGCCAGCAGCCAACAGGGTTCGACCTACGAGCAGTACTTC	CASSQQGSTYEQYF
TRBJ1-2	TRBV25-1	few	-	12	TGTGCCAGCAGTGGCCTCCCAGGAGGCTACACCTTC	CASSGLPGGYTF
TRBJ2-1	TRBV4-2	-	-	16	TGTGCCAGCAGCCAAGGCTTCGCGAGCTCCTACAATGAGCAGTTCTTC	CASSQGFASSYNEQFF
TRBJ2-7	TRBV28	-	-	13	TGTGCCAGCAGTGACAGGCTTCGCCCCGAGCAGTACTTC	CASSDRLRPEQYF
TRBJ1-2	TRBV5-4	few	TRBD1	14	TGTGCCAGCAGCTTGACAGGGGACCGCTATGGCTACACCTTC	CASSLTGDRYGYTF